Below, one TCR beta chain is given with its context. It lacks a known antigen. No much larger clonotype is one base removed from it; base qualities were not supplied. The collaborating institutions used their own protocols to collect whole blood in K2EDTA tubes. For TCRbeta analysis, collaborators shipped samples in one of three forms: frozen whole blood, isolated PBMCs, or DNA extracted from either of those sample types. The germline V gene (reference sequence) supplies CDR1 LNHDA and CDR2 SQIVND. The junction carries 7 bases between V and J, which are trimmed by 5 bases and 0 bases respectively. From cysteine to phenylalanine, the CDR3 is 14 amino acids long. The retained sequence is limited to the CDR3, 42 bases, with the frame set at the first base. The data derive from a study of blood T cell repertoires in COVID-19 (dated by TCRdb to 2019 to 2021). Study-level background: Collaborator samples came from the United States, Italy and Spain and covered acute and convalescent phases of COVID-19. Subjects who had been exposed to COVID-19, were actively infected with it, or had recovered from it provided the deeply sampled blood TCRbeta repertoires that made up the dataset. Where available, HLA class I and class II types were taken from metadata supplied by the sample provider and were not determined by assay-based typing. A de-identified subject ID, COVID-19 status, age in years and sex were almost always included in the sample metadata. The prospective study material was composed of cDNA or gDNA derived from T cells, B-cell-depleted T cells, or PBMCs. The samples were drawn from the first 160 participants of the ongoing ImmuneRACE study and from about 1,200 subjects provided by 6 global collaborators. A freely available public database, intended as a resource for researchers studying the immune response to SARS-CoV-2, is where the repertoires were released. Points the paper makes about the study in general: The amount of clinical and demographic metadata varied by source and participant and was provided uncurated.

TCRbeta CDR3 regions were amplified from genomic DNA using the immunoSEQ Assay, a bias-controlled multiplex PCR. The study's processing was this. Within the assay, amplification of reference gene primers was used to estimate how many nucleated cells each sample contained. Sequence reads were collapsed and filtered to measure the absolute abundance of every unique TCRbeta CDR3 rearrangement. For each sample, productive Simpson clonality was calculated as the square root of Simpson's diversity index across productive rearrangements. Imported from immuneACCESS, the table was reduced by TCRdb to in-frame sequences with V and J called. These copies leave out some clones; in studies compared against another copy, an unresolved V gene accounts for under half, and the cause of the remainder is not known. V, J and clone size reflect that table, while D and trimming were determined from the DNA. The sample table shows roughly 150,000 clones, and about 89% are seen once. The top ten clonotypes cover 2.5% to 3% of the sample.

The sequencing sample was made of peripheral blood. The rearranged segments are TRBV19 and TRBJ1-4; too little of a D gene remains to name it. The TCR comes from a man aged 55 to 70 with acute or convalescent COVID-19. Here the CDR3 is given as CASSRYATNEKLFF. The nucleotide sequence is TGTGCCAGTAGTCGGTATGCAACTAATGAAAAACTGTTTTTT.